This T cell receptor beta chain was recovered during a study of tumor-infiltrating lymphocytes in primary liver carcinoma. A note on this clonotype: Just one base apart from a much larger clone, this may be a read error.

cDNA specific to TCR beta was made from approximately 500 ng of total RNA, with a constant-region primer employed for priming. ARM-PCR, slightly modified, supplied the TCR beta libraries through three nested multiplex PCR rounds. Forward primers for TRBV1-TRBV30 and a C-beta reverse primer served the first two PCR rounds, at roughly 10 cycles each. TCRdb reprocessed the multiplex PCR reads via MiXCR and lists one record per CDR3 protein. The sample yields about 310,000 distinct CDR3 sequences, 55% to 65% seen once. In addition to blood RNA drawn from unsorted whole blood, germline DNA was extracted. Patients carried chronic HBV infection without prior treatment. This CDR3 has 13 residues. V lost 6 bases and J lost 6, with 14 bases in between.

This chain connects TRBV12-3 or TRBV12-4 to TRBJ1-1, with D perhaps matching TRBD1 (5 bases). This receptor was taken from a man aged 35-49 years with primary liver carcinoma and hepatitis B virus infection. The specimen sequenced was peripheral blood. Here the CDR3 reads CASRLYTGAEAFF. The DNA for the CDR3 is TGTGCCAGCAGGTTATATACGGGGGCTGAAGCTTTCTTT.